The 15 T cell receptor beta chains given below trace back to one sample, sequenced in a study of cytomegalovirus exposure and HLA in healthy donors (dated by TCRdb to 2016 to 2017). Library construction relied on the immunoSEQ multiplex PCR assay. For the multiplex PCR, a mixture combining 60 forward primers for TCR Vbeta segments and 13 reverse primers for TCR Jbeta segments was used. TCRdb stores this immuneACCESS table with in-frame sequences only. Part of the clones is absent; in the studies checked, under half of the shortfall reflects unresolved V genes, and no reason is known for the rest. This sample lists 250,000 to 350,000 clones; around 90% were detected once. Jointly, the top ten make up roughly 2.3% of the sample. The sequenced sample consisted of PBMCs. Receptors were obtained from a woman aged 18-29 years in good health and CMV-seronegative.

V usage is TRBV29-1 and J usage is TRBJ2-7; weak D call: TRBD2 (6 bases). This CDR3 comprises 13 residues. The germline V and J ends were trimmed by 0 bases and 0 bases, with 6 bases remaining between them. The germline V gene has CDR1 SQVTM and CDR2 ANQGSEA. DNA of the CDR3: TGCAGCGTTGAAGAGGAGGGCTCCTACGAGCAGTACTTC. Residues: CSVEEEGSYEQYF.

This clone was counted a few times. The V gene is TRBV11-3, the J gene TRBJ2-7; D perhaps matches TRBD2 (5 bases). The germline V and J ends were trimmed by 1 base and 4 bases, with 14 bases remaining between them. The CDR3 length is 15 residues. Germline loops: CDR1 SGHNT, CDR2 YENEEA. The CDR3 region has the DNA TGTGCCAGCAGCTTAGGCGGGCCGAACCTTTACGAGCAGTACTTC. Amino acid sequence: CASSLGGPNLYEQYF.

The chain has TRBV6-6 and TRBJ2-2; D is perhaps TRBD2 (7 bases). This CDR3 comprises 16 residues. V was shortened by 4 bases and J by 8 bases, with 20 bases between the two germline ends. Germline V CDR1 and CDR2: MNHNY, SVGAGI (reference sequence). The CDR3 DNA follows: TGTGCCAGCAGTTCTCCAGTCGGGGGGCCGGCGGGGGAGCTGTTTTTT. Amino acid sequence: CASSSPVGGPAGELFF.

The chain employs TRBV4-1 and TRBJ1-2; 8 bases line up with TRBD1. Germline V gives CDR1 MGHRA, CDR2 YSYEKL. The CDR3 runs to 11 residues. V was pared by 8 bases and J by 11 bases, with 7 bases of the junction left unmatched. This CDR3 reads CASGQGQRYTF. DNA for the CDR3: TGCGCCAGCGGACAGGGCCAGAGATACACCTTC.

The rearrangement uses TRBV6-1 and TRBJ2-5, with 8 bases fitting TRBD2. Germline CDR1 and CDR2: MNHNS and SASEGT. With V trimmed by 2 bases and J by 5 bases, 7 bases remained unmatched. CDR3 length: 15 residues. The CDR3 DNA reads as TGTGCCAGCAGTGAATTACCTAGCGGGTGGGAGACCCAGTACTTC. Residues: CASSELPSGWETQYF.

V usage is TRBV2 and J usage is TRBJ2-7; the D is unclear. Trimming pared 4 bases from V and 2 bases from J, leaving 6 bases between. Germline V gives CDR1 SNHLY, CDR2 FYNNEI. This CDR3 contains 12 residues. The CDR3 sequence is CASSVRAYEQYF. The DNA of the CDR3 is TGTGCCAGCAGTGTTCGGGCCTACGAGCAGTACTTC.

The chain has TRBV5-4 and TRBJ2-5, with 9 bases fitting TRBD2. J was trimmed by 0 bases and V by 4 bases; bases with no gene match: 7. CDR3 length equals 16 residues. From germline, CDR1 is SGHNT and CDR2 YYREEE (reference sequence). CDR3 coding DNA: TGTGCCAGCAGCACAAAAGCGGGGGGTAACCAAGAGACCCAGTACTTC. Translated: CASSTKAGGNQETQYF.

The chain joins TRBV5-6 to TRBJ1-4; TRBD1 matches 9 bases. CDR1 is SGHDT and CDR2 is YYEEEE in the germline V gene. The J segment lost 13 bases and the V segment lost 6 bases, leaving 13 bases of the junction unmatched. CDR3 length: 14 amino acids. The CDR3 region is CASTTGTGSWGLFF. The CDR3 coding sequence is TGTGCCAGCACGACCGGGACAGGGTCATGGGGACTGTTTTTT. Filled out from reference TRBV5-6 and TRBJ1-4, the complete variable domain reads DAGVTQSPTHLIKTRGQQVTLRCSPKSGHDTVSWYQQALGQGPQFIFQYYEEEERQRGNFPDRFSGHQFPNYSSELNVNALLLGDSALYLCASTTGTGSWGLFFGSGTQLSVL.

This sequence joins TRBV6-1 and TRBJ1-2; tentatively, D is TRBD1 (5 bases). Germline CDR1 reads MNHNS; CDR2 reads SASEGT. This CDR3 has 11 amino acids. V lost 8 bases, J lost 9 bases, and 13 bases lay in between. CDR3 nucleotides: TGTGCCAGCCGCGCAACAGGTAGCTACACCTTC. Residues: CASRATGSYTF.

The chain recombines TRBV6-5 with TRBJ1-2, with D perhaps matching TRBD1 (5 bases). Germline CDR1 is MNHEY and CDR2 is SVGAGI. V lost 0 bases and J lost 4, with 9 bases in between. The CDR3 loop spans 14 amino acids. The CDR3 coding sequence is TGTGCCAGCAGTTACTCCAGGGCCCTCTATGGCTACACCTTC. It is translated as CASSYSRALYGYTF.

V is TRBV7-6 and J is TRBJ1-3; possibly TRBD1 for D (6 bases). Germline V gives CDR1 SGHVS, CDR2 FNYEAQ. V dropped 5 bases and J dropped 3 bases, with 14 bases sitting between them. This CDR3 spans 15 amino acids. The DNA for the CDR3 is TGTGCCAGCAGCGCAGGGGTTTCGAGTGGAAACACCATATATTTT. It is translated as CASSAGVSSGNTIYF.

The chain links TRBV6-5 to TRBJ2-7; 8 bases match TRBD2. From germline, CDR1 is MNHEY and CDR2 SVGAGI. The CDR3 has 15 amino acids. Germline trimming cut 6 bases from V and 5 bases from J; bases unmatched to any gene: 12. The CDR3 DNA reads TGTGCCAGCAGACCACCGGGGGGGCGGGGGAACGAGCAGTACTTC. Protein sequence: CASRPPGGRGNEQYF.

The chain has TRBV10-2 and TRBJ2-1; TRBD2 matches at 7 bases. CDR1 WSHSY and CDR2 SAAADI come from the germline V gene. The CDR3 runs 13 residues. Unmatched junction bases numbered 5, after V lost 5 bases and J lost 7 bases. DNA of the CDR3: TGCGCCAGCAGTTCTAGCGGAGTGAATGAGCAGTTCTTC. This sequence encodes CASSSSGVNEQFF.

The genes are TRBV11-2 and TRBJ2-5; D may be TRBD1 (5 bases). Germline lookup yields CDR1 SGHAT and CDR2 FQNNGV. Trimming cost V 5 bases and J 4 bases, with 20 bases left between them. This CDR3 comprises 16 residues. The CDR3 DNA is TGTGCCAGCAGCCCGAGGACGAGGAGCCAGGGAGAGACCCAGTACTTC. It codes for CASSPRTRSQGETQYF.

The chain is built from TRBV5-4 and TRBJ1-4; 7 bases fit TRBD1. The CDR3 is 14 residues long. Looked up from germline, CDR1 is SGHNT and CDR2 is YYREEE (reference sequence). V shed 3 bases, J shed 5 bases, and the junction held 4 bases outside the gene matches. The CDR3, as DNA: TGTGCCAGCAGCTACGGGACAGTAAATGAAAAACTGTTTTTT. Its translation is CASSYGTVNEKLFF.